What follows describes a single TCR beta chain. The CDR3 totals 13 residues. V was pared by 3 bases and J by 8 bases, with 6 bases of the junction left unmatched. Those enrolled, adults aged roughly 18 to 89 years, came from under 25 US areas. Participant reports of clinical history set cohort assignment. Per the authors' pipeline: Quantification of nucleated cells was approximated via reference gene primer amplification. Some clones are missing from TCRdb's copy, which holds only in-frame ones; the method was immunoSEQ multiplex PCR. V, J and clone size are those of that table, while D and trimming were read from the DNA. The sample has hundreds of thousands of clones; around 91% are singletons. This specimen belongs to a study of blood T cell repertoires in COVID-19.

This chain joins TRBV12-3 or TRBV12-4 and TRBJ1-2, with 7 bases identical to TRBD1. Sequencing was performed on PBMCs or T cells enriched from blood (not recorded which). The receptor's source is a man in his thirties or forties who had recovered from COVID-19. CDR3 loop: CASSLLQGQGYTF. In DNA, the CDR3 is TGTGCCAGCAGTTTGTTACAGGGGCAGGGCTACACCTTC.